Included here is one TCR beta chain sequence, with context. This sample stems from a study of control samples from healthy donors and cancer patients. TCRdb keeps only in-frame clones here, not all; method: immunoSEQ multiplex PCR. Among 150,000 to 200,000 clones listed, roughly 92% were seen once. This CDR3 is 16 amino acids long. The germline V gene encodes CDR1 LNHDA and CDR2 SQIVND (reference sequence). The trim removed 4 bases at V and 0 bases at J, leaving 7 bases unmatched. Sequenced input: blood. This TCR was recovered from a man aged 30 to 39 in good health. The chain is built from TRBV19 and TRBJ2-3; 7 nucleotides line up with TRBD2. CDR3 nucleotides: TGTGCCAGTAGTAACGAACTAGCGCGGAGCACAGATACGCAGTATTTT. It specifies CASSNELARSTDTQYF.